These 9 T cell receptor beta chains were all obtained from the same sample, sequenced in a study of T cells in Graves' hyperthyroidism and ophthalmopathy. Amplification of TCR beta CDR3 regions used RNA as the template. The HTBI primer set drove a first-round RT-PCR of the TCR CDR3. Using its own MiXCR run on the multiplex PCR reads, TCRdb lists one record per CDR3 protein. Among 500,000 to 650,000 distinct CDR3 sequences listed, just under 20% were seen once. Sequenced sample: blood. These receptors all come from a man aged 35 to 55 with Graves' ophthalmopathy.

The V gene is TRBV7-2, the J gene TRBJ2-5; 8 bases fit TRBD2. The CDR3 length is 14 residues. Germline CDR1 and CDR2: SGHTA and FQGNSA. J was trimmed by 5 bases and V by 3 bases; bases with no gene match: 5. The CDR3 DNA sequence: TGTGCCAGCAGCTTCAATAGCGGGATTGAGACCCAGTACTTC. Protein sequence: CASSFNSGIETQYF.

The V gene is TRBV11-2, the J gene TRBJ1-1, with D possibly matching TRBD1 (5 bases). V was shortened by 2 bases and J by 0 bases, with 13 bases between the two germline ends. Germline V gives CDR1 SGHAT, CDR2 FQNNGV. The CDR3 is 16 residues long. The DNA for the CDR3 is TGTGCCAGCAGCTTACTGAAACAGGCCGTGAACACTGAAGCTTTCTTT. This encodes CASSLLKQAVNTEAFF.

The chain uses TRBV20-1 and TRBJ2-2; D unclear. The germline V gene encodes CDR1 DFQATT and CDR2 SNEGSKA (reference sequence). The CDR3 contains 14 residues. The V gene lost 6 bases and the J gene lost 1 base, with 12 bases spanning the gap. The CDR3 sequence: CSATGWMNTGELFF. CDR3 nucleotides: TGCAGTGCCACTGGTTGGATGAACACCGGGGAGCTGTTTTTT.

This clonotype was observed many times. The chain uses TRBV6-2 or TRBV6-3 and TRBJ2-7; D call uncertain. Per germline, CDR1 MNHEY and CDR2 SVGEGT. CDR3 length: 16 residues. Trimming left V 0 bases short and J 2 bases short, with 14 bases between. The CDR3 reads CASSYSIADDPYEQYF. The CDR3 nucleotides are TGTGCCAGCAGTTACTCGATCGCCGATGATCCCTACGAGCAGTACTTC.

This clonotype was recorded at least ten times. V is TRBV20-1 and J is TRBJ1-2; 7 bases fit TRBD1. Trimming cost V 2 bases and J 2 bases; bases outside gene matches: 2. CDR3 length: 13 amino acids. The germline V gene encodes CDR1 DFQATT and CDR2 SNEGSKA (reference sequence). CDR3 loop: CSARRTGNYGYTF. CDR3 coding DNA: TGCAGTGCTAGACGGACAGGAAACTATGGCTACACCTTC.

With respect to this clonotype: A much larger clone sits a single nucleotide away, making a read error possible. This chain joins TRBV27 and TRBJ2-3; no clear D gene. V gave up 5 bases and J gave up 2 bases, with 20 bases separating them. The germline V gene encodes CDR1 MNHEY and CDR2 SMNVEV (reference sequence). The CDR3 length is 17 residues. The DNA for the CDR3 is TGTGCCAGCAGTCCGTTGAGTTTGTGGCTAAACACAGATACGCAGTATTTT. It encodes CASSPLSLWLNTDTQYF.

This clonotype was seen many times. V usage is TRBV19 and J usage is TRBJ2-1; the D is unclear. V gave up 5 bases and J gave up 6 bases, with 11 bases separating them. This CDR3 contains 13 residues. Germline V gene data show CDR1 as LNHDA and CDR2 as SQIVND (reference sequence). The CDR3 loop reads CASSFGLVNEQFF. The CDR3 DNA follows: TGTGCCAGTAGTTTCGGCTTGGTCAATGAGCAGTTCTTC.

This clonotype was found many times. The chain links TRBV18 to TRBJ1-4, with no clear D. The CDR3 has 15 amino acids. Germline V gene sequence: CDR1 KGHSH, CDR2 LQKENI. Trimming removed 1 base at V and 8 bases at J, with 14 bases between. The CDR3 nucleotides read TGTGCCAGCTCACCACGAGGATCTGTGGGCGAAAAACTGTTTTTT. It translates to CASSPRGSVGEKLFF.

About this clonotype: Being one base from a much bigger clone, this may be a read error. The CDR3 sequence is CASSENPRSSAIPCEQYF. Here the CDR3 DNA reads TGTGCCAGCAGTGAAAACCCTCGCTCTAGCGCCATCCCCTGCGAGCAGTACTTC. The genes are TRBV2 and TRBJ2-7, with D possibly matching TRBD2 (6 bases). This CDR3 is 18 amino acids long. Germline CDR1 and CDR2: SNHLY and FYNNEI. V was clipped by 2 bases and J by 6 bases, with 26 bases between them.